Listed here are 25 T cell receptor beta chains from one sample, sequenced in a study of cytomegalovirus exposure and HLA in healthy donors. Assay used: immunoSEQ multiplex PCR; TCRdb lists only in-frame clones, some missing. The sample consists of fewer than 120,000 clones, 85% to 90% of them appearing once. The sequencing sample was made of PBMCs. The receptor set was obtained from a woman aged 30 to 39 in good health and CMV-seropositive.

The table lists this clone with a few counts. This chain connects TRBV5-6 to TRBJ1-2; D call uncertain. The CDR3 is made up of 12 amino acids. Per the germline V gene, CDR1 is SGHDT and CDR2 is YYEEEE. Trimming cost V 0 bases and J 4 bases, with 4 bases left between them. CDR3 sequence (DNA): TGTGCCAGCAGCTTGGCCGGCTATGGCTACACCTTC. This encodes CASSLAGYGYTF.

The CDR3 protein is CASSLRYRGNTEAFF. CDR3 nucleotide sequence: TGTGCCAGCAGCTTGCGGTACAGGGGCAACACTGAAGCTTTCTTT. The chain combines TRBV5-4 with TRBJ1-1; TRBD1 matches 7 bases. Germline V lookup: CDR1 SGHNT, CDR2 YYREEE (reference sequence). After removal of 1 base from V and 2 bases from J, the junction contained 5 bases not matched to a gene. CDR3 size: 15 residues.

The chain joins TRBV2 to TRBJ1-1; D possibly corresponds to TRBD1 (6 bases). Germline V gene lookup returns CDR1 SNHLY and CDR2 FYNNEI. CDR3 length: 12 residues. The CDR3 is CRWGQPNTEAFF. DNA of the CDR3: TGTCGCTGGGGACAACCGAACACTGAAGCTTTCTTT.

The V gene is TRBV14, the J gene TRBJ2-7; 9 positions agree with TRBD1. Germline lookup yields CDR1 SGHDN and CDR2 FVKESK. The CDR3 spans 15 residues. The V segment lost 4 bases and the J segment 0 bases; nucleotides outside the gene matches: 4. The CDR3 loop is CASSRGQGSSYEQYF. CDR3 nucleotide sequence: TGTGCCAGCAGCCGGGGACAGGGAAGCTCCTACGAGCAGTACTTC.

V gene TRBV2 combines with J gene TRBJ1-1; no reliable D call. Trimming cost V 6 bases and J 0 bases, with 8 bases left between them. The V gene's germline CDR1 is SNHLY and CDR2 FYNNEI. The CDR3 loop spans 13 amino acids. The CDR3 nucleotides are TGTGCCAGCAGGGGAGACCTGAACACTGAAGCTTTCTTT. It translates to CASRGDLNTEAFF.

The chain is built from TRBV9 and TRBJ2-2; 11 nucleotides line up with TRBD2. CDR1 is SGDLS and CDR2 is YYNGEE in the germline V gene. There are 15 residues in the CDR3. Unmatched junction bases numbered 3, after V lost 3 bases and J lost 5 bases. The CDR3 coding sequence is TGTGCCAGCAGCGCTACTAGCGGGAGTACCGGGGAGCTGTTTTTT. Its translation is CASSATSGSTGELFF.

This chain connects TRBV7-9 to TRBJ2-1, with 8 positions matching TRBD2. The trim removed 3 bases at V and 5 bases at J, leaving 6 bases unmatched. This CDR3 contains 15 residues. Germline V gene sequence: CDR1 SEHNR, CDR2 FQNEAQ (reference sequence). The CDR3 sequence is CASSFSGRVDNEQFF. In nucleotides, the CDR3 is TGTGCCAGCAGCTTCAGCGGGAGAGTGGACAATGAGCAGTTCTTC.

The chain joins TRBV28 to TRBJ2-4, with TRBD1 matching 10 bases. Germline trimming cut 4 bases from V and 6 bases from J; bases unmatched to any gene: 12. Germline CDR1 MDHEN, CDR2 SYDVKM. The CDR3 length is 17 residues. The CDR3 coding sequence is TGTGCCAGCAGTTCGACCGGGACAGGGGAGGGGCGAAACATTCAGTACTTC. Its translation is CASSSTGTGEGRNIQYF.

The V call is TRBV4-1, the J call TRBJ2-2, with 15 positions matching TRBD2. Germline V lookup: CDR1 MGHRA, CDR2 YSYEKL. The CDR3 has 18 residues. Trimming took 3 bases from V and 0 from J; bases not matched to a gene: 2. The CDR3 loop is CASSQGLAGGPNTGELFF. CDR3 DNA: TGCGCCAGCAGCCAGGGACTAGCGGGGGGACCGAACACCGGGGAGCTGTTTTTT.

V gene TRBV2 combines with J gene TRBJ2-5; D is possibly TRBD2 (5 bases). V gave up 6 bases and J gave up 2 bases, with 7 bases separating them. The germline V gene encodes CDR1 SNHLY and CDR2 FYNNEI. The CDR3 length is 12 residues. The DNA for the CDR3 is TGTGCCAGCAGGGACTGGCAAGAGACCCAGTACTTC. Its protein is CASRDWQETQYF.

The chain is built from TRBV9 and TRBJ2-2; TRBD2 matches 11 bases. V was clipped by 1 base and J by 0 bases; unmatched bases: 8. Germline assignment: CDR1 SGDLS and CDR2 YYNGEE. This CDR3 region has 19 residues. This CDR3 reads CASSVIAGGGNSNTGELFF. Here the CDR3 DNA reads TGTGCCAGCAGCGTAATAGCGGGAGGGGGAAACTCGAACACCGGGGAGCTGTTTTTT.

The gene calls are TRBV11-2 and TRBJ2-7; 8 nucleotides line up with TRBD2. Germline loops: CDR1 SGHAT, CDR2 FQNNGV. The CDR3 extends over 16 amino acids. V gave up 3 bases and J gave up 5 bases; unmatched junction bases: 12. CDR3 residues: CASSLWSGTRRDEQYF. The CDR3, as DNA: TGTGCCAGCAGCTTGTGGTCCGGGACTAGAAGGGACGAGCAGTACTTC.

The rearrangement joins TRBV6-6 to TRBJ1-2, with TRBD1 identical over 10 bases. Trimming took 4 bases from V and 6 from J; bases not matched to a gene: 11. The CDR3 extends over 16 amino acids. The germline CDR1 and CDR2 sequences are MNHNY and SVGAGI (reference sequence). CDR3 sequence reads: CASSSPPGQGFHGYTF. The CDR3 DNA reads as TGTGCCAGCAGTTCCCCACCGGGACAGGGGTTTCATGGCTACACCTTC.

V is TRBV5-6 and J is TRBJ2-7, with 11 nucleotides matching TRBD1. Per the germline V gene, CDR1 is SGHDT and CDR2 is YYEEEE. This CDR3 has 15 residues. After removal of 0 bases from V and 3 bases from J, the junction contained 2 bases not matched to a gene. CDR3 sequence: CASSLGTGGFYEQYF. Written as DNA, the CDR3 is TGTGCCAGCAGCTTGGGGACAGGGGGCTTCTACGAGCAGTACTTC.

The chain carries TRBV29-1 and TRBJ2-1; TRBD2 might be the D (5 bases). This CDR3 is built from 11 residues. Between the trimmed V and J ends, which lost 6 bases and 8 bases, there was a span of 11 bases. The germline CDR1 and CDR2 sequences are SQVTM and ANQGSEA. The CDR3 DNA reads as TGCAGCGTCCGCGGGTTTGATGAGCAGTTCTTC. This codes for CSVRGFDEQFF.

This clone was counted a single time. This chain joins TRBV9 and TRBJ1-5, with a tentative D call TRBD1 (6 bases). Germline V CDR1 and CDR2: SGDLS, YYNGEE. The CDR3 sequence is 15 residues long. The germline V and J ends were trimmed by 0 bases and 2 bases, with 9 bases remaining between them. Here the CDR3 DNA reads TGTGCCAGCAGCGTAGGCGCAGGGGGCAATCAGCCCCAGCATTTT. Translating it yields CASSVGAGGNQPQHF.

The chain employs TRBV6-4 and TRBJ2-5; D ambiguous. The CDR3 extends over 13 amino acids. CDR1 and CDR2 (germline): MRHNA, SNTAGT. V lost 6 bases and J 3 bases, leaving 11 bases between the germline ends. CDR3 nucleotide sequence: TGTGCCAGCAGGCTAGAAGTGGAAGAGACCCAGTACTTC. This translates into CASRLEVEETQYF.

V and J are TRBV5-6 and TRBJ2-7; 8 bases align to TRBD1. Germline values: CDR1 SGHDT, CDR2 YYEEEE. V was clipped by 3 bases and J by 6 bases; unmatched bases: 8. The CDR3 has 14 residues. The CDR3 DNA follows: TGTGCCAGCAGCTGGGCAGGGGGCGGATTCGAGCAGTACTTC. Translated: CASSWAGGGFEQYF.

The V gene is TRBV4-3, the J gene TRBJ2-1, with D possibly being TRBD2 (6 bases). The CDR3 consists of 13 residues. Trimming left V 0 bases short and J 10 bases short, with 10 bases between. Germline V gene data show CDR1 as LGHNA and CDR2 as YSLEER. The CDR3, as DNA: TGCGCCAGCAGCCAAGACAGGCGGGACGAGCAGTTCTTC. As protein: CASSQDRRDEQFF.

The chain is built from TRBV9 and TRBJ1-2; 7 bases map to TRBD1. With 4 bases clipped from V and 4 bases from J, the junction kept 10 bases outside the gene matches. The CDR3 loop spans 15 amino acids. Germline V gene sequence: CDR1 SGDLS, CDR2 YYNGEE. CDR3 region: CASSPEGGRSYGYTF. In DNA, the CDR3 is TGTGCCAGCAGCCCTGAAGGGGGCAGGAGCTATGGCTACACCTTC.

This chain connects TRBV28 to TRBJ2-1, with D uncertain. CDR3 length equals 14 residues. Germline V gene lookup returns CDR1 MDHEN and CDR2 SYDVKM. The V and J ends lost 5 bases and 5 bases respectively, with 13 bases between them. CDR3 in DNA: TGTGCCAGCAGTGATCCGGAGCCGCACAATGAGCAGTTCTTC. Protein: CASSDPEPHNEQFF.

The genes are TRBV30 and TRBJ1-5; 9 bases are a match to TRBD1. The CDR3 consists of 14 residues. The junction had 6 bases not matched to a gene; V was cut back by 2 bases and J by 7 bases. CDR1 GTSNPN and CDR2 SVGIG come from the germline V gene (reference sequence). The CDR3 region has the DNA TGTGCCTGGAGTTTGGACAGGGGTGGGCAGCCCCAGCATTTT. The encoded protein is CAWSLDRGGQPQHF.

This chain uses TRBV7-9 with TRBJ2-2; D is possibly TRBD2 (6 bases). Trimming removed 10 bases from V and 1 base from J, with 13 bases in between. Germline V lookup: CDR1 SEHNR, CDR2 FQNEAQ (reference sequence). The CDR3 extends over 14 amino acids. CDR3 nucleotide sequence: TGTGCCATCACAGCGGAGGGGAACACCGGGGAGCTGTTTTTT. Amino acid sequence: CAITAEGNTGELFF.

This clone was recorded a few times. The V call is TRBV25-1, the J call TRBJ2-1; 8 bases agree with TRBD2. The CDR3 contains 17 residues. V shed 5 bases, J shed 3 bases, and the junction held 12 bases outside the gene matches. Germline V gene sequence: CDR1 MGHDK, CDR2 SYGVNS. As DNA, the CDR3 is TGTGCCAGCAGTCCCACCCGAGGACTAGCAGTCTACAATGAGCAGTTCTTC. It yields the protein CASSPTRGLAVYNEQFF.

J is TRBJ2-4 and V is TRBV30, with no clear D. Trimming removed 2 bases at V and 3 bases at J, with 8 bases between. The CDR3 covers 13 residues. The germline V gene has CDR1 GTSNPN and CDR2 SVGIG (reference sequence). CDR3 DNA: TGTGCCTGGAGTTCGGTCGGCAAAAACATTCAGTACTTC. Encoded protein: CAWSSVGKNIQYF.